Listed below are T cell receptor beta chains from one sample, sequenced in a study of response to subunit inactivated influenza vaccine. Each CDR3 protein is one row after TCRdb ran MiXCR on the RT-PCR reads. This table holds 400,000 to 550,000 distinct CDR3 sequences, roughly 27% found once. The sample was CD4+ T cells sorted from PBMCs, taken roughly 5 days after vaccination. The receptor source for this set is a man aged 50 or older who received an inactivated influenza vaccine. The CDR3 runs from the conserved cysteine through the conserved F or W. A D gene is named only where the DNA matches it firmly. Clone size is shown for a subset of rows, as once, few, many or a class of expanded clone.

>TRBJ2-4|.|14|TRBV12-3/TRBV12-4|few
TGTGCCAGCAGTTTAAGGACCCGCGGGGACATTCAGTACTTC
CASSLRTRGDIQYF
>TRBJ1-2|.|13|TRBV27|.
TGTGCCAGCAGTTTCTCGGGGGTGGGTGGCTACACCTTC
CASSFSGVGGYTF
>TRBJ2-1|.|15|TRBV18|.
TGTGCCAGCTCACCACCGTCAACGGGGAACAATGAGCAGTTCTTC
CASSPPSTGNNEQFF
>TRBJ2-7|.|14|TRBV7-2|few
TGTGCCAGCAGCTCTCAGGGTTCTGGCAACGAGCAGTACTTC
CASSSQGSGNEQYF
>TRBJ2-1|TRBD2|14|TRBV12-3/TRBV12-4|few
TGTGCCAGCAGAAGGACTAGCGGGTACAATGAGCAGTTCTTC
CASRRTSGYNEQFF
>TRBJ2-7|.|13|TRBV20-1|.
TGCAGTGCTAGCTTTGGACAACGAAACGAGCAGTACTTC
CSASFGQRNEQYF
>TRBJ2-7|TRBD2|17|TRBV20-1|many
TGCAGTGCTAGACAATACCGGATAGCGGGAAGGATAGACGAGCAGTACTTC
CSARQYRIAGRIDEQYF
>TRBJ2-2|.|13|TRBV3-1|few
TGTGCCAGCAGCCAAGCAGGTACCGGGGAGCTGTTTTTT
CASSQAGTGELFF
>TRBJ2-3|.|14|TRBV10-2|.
TGCGCCAGCAGTGGGATGTTATCCACAGATACGCAGTATTTT
CASSGMLSTDTQYF
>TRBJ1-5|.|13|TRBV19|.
TGTGCCAGTAGCTTGGAGGTGACTCAGCCCCAGCATTTT
CASSLEVTQPQHF
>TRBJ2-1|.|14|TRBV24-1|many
TGTGCCACCAGGGCTCAGGGTTCCTACAATGAGCAGTTCTTC
CATRAQGSYNEQFF
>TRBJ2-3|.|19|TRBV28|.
TGTGCCAGCAGTTCACCAGGGCCGGCCCCCCAGGACAGCACAGATACGCAGTATTTT
CASSSPGPAPQDSTDTQYF
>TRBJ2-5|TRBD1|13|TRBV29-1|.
TGCAGCGTCCCTTTGACAGGGCCCGAGACCCAGTACTTC
CSVPLTGPETQYF
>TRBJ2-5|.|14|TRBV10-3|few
TGTGCCATCAGCTTCCGGGGCATGGAAGAGACCCAGTACTTC
CAISFRGMEETQYF
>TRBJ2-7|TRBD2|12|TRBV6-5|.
TGTGCCAGCAGTTCCACTAGCGGCGAGCAGTACTTC
CASSSTSGEQYF
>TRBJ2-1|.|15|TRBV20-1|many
TGCAGTGCTAGAGATGTCGGGGCTAGCCTCAATGAGCAGTTCTTC
CSARDVGASLNEQFF
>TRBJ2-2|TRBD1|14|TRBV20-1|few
TGCAGTGCTAGAGGGGACAGGGGGCCCGGGGAGCTGTTTTTT
CSARGDRGPGELFF
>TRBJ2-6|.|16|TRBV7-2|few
TGTGCCAGCAGCGTCGGAGGGACGGCTGGGGCCAACGTCCTGACTTTC
CASSVGGTAGANVLTF
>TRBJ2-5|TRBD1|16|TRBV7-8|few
TGTGCCAGCAGCTTAGGACAGGGGGCTTATCAAGAGACCCAGTACTTC
CASSLGQGAYQETQYF
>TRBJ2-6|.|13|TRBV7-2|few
TGTGCCAGCAGCCCGGGGATTTACGACGTCCTGACTTTC
CASSPGIYDVLTF
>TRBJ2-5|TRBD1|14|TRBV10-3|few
TGTGCCATCGGAAAACAGGGGAACCAAGAGACCCAGTACTTC
CAIGKQGNQETQYF
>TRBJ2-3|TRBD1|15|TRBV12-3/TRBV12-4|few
TGTGCCAGCAGTTTATGGGCAGGGGGCGAAGATACGCAGTATTTT
CASSLWAGGEDTQYF
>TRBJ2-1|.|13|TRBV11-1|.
TGTGCCAGCAGCCGCGGGACAGCCAATGAGCAGTTCTTC
CASSRGTANEQFF
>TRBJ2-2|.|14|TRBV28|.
TGTGCCAGCCGATTTAGCGGAAACACCGGGGAGCTGTTTTTT
CASRFSGNTGELFF
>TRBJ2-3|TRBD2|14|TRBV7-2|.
TGTGCCAGCAGCTTTTACCGGACTAGCGACGCGCAGTATTTT
CASSFYRTSDAQYF
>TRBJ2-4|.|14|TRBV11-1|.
TGTGCCAGCAGCCCCGCCCGGGTCCAAAACATTCAGTACTTC
CASSPARVQNIQYF
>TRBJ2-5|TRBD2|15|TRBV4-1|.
TGCGCCAGCAGCCAAGGCCTAGCGGGGGGAGAGACCCAGTACTTC
CASSQGLAGGETQYF
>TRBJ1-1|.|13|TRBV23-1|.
TGCGCCAGCAGTCAACCCTCGCCCCATGAAGCTTTCTTT
CASSQPSPHEAFF
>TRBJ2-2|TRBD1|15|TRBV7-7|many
TGTGCTAGCAGAGCGGGACAGGGGAACACCGGGGAGCTGTTTTTT
CASRAGQGNTGELFF
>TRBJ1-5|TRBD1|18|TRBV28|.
TGTGCCAGCAGTCCCGCGACAGGGTGGGGGGTAAGCAATCAGCCCCAGCATTTT
CASSPATGWGVSNQPQHF
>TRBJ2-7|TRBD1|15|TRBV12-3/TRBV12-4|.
TGTGCCAGCGGCCCGGGACAGGGCAGATCCTACGAGCAGTACTTC
CASGPGQGRSYEQYF
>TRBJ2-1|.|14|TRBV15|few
TGTGCCACCAGCAGAGATAGGGACTACAATGAGCAGTTCTTC
CATSRDRDYNEQFF
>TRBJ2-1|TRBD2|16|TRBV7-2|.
TGTGCCAGCAGCTACGGACTAGCGGGGTCCTACAATGAGCAGTTCTTC
CASSYGLAGSYNEQFF
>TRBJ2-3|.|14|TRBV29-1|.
TGCAGCTCTGAGCCGGGATCCGTCACAGATACGCAGTATTTT
CSSEPGSVTDTQYF
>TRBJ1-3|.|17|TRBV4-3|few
TGCGCCAGCAGCCAAGATTTGGTCAGGGGAGCTGGAAACACCATATATTTT
CASSQDLVRGAGNTIYF
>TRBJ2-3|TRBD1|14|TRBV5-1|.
TGCGCCAGCAGGAGGCAGGGGGCTTCAGGTACGCAGTATTTT
CASRRQGASGTQYF
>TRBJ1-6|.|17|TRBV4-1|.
TGCGCCAGCAGCCAAGACCGGGCCCGCAGATATAATTCACCCCTCCACTTT
CASSQDRARRYNSPLHF
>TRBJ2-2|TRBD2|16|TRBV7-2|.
TGTGCCAGCAGCTTAGGGGGACTACCAAACACCGGGGAGCTGTTTTTT
CASSLGGLPNTGELFF